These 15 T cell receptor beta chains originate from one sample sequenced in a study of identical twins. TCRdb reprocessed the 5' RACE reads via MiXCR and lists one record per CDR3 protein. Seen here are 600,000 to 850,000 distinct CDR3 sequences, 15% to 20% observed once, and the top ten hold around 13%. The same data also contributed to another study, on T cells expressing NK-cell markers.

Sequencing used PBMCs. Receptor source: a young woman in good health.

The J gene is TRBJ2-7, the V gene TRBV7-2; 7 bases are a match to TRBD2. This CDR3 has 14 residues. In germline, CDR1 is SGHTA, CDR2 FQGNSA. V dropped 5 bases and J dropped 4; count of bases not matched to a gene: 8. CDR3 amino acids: CASSPTSGEYEQYF. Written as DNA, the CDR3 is TGTGCCAGCAGCCCAACGAGCGGGGAGTACGAGCAGTACTTC.

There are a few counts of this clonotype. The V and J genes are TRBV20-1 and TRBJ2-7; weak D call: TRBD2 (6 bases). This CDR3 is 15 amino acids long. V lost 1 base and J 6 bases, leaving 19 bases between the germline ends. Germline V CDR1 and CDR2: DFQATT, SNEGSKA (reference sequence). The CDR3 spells CSARGFGRGGAEQYF. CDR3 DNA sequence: TGCAGTGCTAGAGGATTCGGAAGGGGAGGCGCCGAGCAGTACTTC.

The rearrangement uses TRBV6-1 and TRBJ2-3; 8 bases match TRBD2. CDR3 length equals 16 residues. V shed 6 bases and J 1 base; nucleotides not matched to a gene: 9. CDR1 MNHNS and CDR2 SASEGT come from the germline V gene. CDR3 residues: CASSPLPSGRTDTQYF. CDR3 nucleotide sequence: TGTGCCAGCAGCCCCCTCCCTAGCGGGCGCACAGATACGCAGTATTTT.

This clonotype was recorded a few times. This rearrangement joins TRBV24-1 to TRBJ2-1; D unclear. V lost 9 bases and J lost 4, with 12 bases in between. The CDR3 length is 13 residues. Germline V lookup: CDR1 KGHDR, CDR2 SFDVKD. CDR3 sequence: CATSAGVYNEQFF. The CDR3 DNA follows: TGTGCCACCTCGGCAGGAGTGTACAATGAGCAGTTCTTC.

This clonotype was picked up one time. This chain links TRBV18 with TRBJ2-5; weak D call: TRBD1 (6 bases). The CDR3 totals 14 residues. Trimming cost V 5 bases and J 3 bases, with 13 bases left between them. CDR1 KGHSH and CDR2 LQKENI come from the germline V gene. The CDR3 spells CASSRQDQKETQYF. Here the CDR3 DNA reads TGTGCCAGCTCAAGACAGGACCAAAAAGAGACCCAGTACTTC. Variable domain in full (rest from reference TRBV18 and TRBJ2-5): NAGVMQNPRHLVRRRGQEARLRCSPMKGHSHVYWYRQLPEEGLKFMVYLQKENIIDESGMPKERFSAEFPKEGPSILRIQQVVRGDSAAYFCASSRQDQKETQYFGPGTRLLVL.

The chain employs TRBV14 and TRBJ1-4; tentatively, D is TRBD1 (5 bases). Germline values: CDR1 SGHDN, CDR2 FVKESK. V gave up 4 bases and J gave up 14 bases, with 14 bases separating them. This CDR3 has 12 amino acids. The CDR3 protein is CASSLSTDFLFF. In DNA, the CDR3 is TGTGCCAGCAGCCTTTCGACAGATTTTCTGTTTTTT.

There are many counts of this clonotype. CDR3 sequence reads: CSAGQRGTGELFF. In DNA, the CDR3 is TGCAGCGCTGGACAGCGAGGCACCGGGGAGCTGTTTTTT. The chain combines TRBV29-1 with TRBJ2-2, with TRBD1 as a possible D gene (6 bases). The CDR3 runs to 13 residues. CDR1 and CDR2 from the germline V gene are SQVTM and ANQGSEA. Trimming stripped 7 bases from V and 4 bases from J, with 13 bases between.

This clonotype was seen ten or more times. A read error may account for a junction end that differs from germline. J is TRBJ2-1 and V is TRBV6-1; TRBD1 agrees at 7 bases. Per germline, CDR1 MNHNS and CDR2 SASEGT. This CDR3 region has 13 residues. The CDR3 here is CASSLPGGNEQFF. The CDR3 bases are TGTGCTAGCAGCTTACCAGGGGGCAATGAGCAGTTCTTC.

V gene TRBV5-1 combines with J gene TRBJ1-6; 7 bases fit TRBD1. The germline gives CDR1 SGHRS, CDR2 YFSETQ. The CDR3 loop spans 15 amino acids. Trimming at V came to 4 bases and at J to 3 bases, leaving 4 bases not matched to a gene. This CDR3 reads CASSPDRHYNSPLHF. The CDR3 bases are TGCGCCAGCAGCCCGGACAGGCACTATAATTCACCCCTCCACTTT.

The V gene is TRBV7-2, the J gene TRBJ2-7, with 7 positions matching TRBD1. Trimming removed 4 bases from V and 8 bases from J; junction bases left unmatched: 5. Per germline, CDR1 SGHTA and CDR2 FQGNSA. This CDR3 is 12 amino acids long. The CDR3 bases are TGTGCCAGCAGCTCCCAGGACAGGAAGCAGTACTTC. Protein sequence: CASSSQDRKQYF.

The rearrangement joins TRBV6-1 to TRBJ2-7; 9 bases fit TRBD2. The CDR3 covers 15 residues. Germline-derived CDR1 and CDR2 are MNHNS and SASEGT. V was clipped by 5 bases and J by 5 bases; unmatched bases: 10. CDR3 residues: CASSSRGEREDEQYF. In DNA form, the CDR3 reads TGTGCCAGCAGTAGTCGTGGGGAGCGGGAGGACGAGCAGTACTTC.

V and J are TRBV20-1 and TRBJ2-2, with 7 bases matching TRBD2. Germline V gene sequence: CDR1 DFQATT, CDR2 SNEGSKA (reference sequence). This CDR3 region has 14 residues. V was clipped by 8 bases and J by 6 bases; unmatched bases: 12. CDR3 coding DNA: TGCAGTCGAAAGAGCGAGGCGGGGGCCGGGGAGCTGTTTTTT. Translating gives CSRKSEAGAGELFF.

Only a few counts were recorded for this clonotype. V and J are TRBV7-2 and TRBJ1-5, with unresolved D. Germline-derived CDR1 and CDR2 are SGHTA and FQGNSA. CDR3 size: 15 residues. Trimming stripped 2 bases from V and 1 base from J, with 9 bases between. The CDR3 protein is CASSLRSGSNQPQHF. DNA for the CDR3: TGTGCCAGCAGCTTAAGGTCCGGAAGCAATCAGCCCCAGCATTTT.

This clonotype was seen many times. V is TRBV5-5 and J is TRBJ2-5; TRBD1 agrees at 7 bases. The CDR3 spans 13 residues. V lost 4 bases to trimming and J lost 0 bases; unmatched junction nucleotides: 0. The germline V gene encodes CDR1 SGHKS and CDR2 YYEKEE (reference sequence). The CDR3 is CASSGTDQETQYF. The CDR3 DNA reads TGTGCCAGCAGCGGGACAGACCAAGAGACCCAGTACTTC.

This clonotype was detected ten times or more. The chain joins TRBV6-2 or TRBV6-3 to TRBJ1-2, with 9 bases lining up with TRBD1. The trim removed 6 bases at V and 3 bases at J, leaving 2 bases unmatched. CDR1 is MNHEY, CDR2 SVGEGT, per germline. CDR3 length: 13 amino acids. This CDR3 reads CASRRDRDYGYTF. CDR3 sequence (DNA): TGTGCCAGCAGGAGGGACAGGGACTATGGCTACACCTTC.